A selection of T cell receptor beta chains follows, all from one sample in a study of blood T cell repertoires in COVID-19. TCRdb's table, derived via immunoSEQ multiplex PCR, lists solely in-frame clones and lacks some. The sample carries 150,000 to 200,000 clones, more than 70% recorded once. Input material: PBMCs or T cells enriched from blood (not recorded which). The receptors were gathered from a woman under 30 who had recovered from COVID-19. The CDR3 runs from the conserved cysteine through the conserved F or W. Each record gives: D gene, V gene, clone size, J gene, CDR3 DNA, CDR3 protein. The D gene is left open where the match is weak. Expanded clones get a size class; other rows say once, few or many, or leave the size out.

>TRBD1|TRBV7-9|NA|TRBJ1-4
TGTGCCAGCAGCTCCACAGGGGGGAATAATGAAAAACTGTTTTTT
CASSSTGGNNEKLFF
>NA|TRBV29-1|NA|TRBJ2-1
TGCAGCGTCACTCGAGAGGGTGAGCAGTTCTTC
CSVTREGEQFF
>NA|TRBV30|NA|TRBJ2-5
TGTGCCTGGAGTGTCAGTTCAGAGACCCAGTACTTC
CAWSVSSETQYF
>TRBD2|TRBV30|NA|TRBJ2-2
TGTGCCTGGAGTTTGGGAGCTAGCGGGAACACCGGGGAGCTGTTTTTT
CAWSLGASGNTGELFF
>NA|TRBV28|once|TRBJ1-3
TGTGCCAGCAGTTCGCGGGGATCCTCTGGAAACACCATATATTTT
CASSSRGSSGNTIYF
>NA|TRBV28|NA|TRBJ2-2
TGTGCCAGCAGTTTTGAGCCCACCGGGGAGCTGTTTTTT
CASSFEPTGELFF
>TRBD1|TRBV9|NA|TRBJ1-2
TGTGCCAGCAGCGTAGGGGGACAGGGGTACTATGGCTACACCTTC
CASSVGGQGYYGYTF
>NA|TRBV27|NA|TRBJ2-3
TGTGCCAGCAGTTCATTCACAGATACGCAGTATTTT
CASSSFTDTQYF
>NA|TRBV6-5|few|TRBJ1-1
TGTGCCAGCAGGTCGGGGGAGAACACTGAAGCTTTCTTT
CASRSGENTEAFF
>NA|TRBV6-4|NA|TRBJ2-2
TGTGCCAGCAGTGACGGGACAAACACCGGGGAGCTGTTTTTT
CASSDGTNTGELFF
>NA|TRBV19|NA|TRBJ1-5
TGTGCCAGTATCCCGCGACATGGGGCTTATCAGCCCCAGCATTTT
CASIPRHGAYQPQHF
>NA|TRBV7-9|NA|TRBJ1-3
TGTGCCAGCAGCTCCCTTTCGACAGGAAACACCATATATTTT
CASSSLSTGNTIYF
>TRBD1|TRBV6-5|NA|TRBJ2-7
TGTGCCAGCAGGGACAGGGTATCGTACGAGCAGTACTTC
CASRDRVSYEQYF
>NA|TRBV7-9|many|TRBJ1-6
TGTGCCGAAGAGCAGGTGATTTATAATTCACCCCTCCACTTT
CAEEQVIYNSPLHF
>NA|TRBV28|NA|TRBJ1-2
TGTGCCAGCAGTGCTTTACGAGACTACACCTTC
CASSALRDYTF
>NA|TRBV19|NA|TRBJ1-5
TGTGCCAGTAGTATTCAGGAAGGTCAGCCCCAGCATTTT
CASSIQEGQPQHF
>TRBD1|TRBV2|few|TRBJ1-2
TGTGCCAGCAGTGAAATGGTGACAGGGGTTCAGTATGGCTACACCTTC
CASSEMVTGVQYGYTF
>NA|TRBV27|NA|TRBJ1-2
TGTGCCAGCAGTTTAAGGGCAGGGGCGAGCTATGGCTACACCTTC
CASSLRAGASYGYTF
>NA|TRBV28|once|TRBJ1-1
TGTGCCAGCAGTTTATATTCCAAGGGAGGGACTGAAGCTTTCTTT
CASSLYSKGGTEAFF
>TRBD1|TRBV6-2/TRBV6-3|NA|TRBJ2-3
TGTGCCAGCAGTTACGGACAGGGGACTCATACGCAGTATTTT
CASSYGQGTHTQYF
>TRBD2|TRBV11-2|NA|TRBJ2-7
TGTGCCAGCAGCTTACGGGGGCTAGCGGGGGCCCGATATTCCTACGAGCAGTACTTC
CASSLRGLAGARYSYEQYF
>NA|TRBV11-2|NA|TRBJ1-2
TGTGCCAGCAGCACCCGACAAGTCTATGGCTACACCTTC
CASSTRQVYGYTF
>NA|TRBV19|NA|TRBJ2-1
TGTGCCAGTAGTGACCGGGTTCTTGCCTACAATGAGCAGTTCTTC
CASSDRVLAYNEQFF
>NA|TRBV6-5|once|TRBJ1-5
TGTGCCAGCAGTCCTACAGGGTTCAATCAGCCCCAGCATTTT
CASSPTGFNQPQHF
>NA|TRBV5-1|NA|TRBJ2-3
TGCGCCAGCAGCTTACAGGGGAGGACAGATACGCAGTATTTT
CASSLQGRTDTQYF
>TRBD2|TRBV9|NA|TRBJ2-3
TGTGCCAGCAGCGGGTCAAGCGGGGGGATCACAGATACGCAGTATTTT
CASSGSSGGITDTQYF
>NA|TRBV27|NA|TRBJ1-2
TGTGCCAGCAGTTTATCCCACCGCGGAGGGGTCTATGGCTACACCTTC
CASSLSHRGGVYGYTF
>NA|TRBV30|NA|TRBJ1-6
TGTGCCTGGAGTCCGACACAATATAATTCACCCCTCCACTTT
CAWSPTQYNSPLHF
>NA|TRBV5-1|NA|TRBJ1-1
TGCGCCAGCAGCTTGGGGGAGTACGTGGGTGAAGCTTTCTTT
CASSLGEYVGEAFF
>NA|TRBV5-1|NA|TRBJ1-1
TGCGCCAGCAGCTTGGCAGGGGAGAGCCAAGCTTTCTTT
CASSLAGESQAFF
>NA|TRBV28|NA|TRBJ1-5
TGTGCCAGCAGTGAAGCTCAGCCCCAGCATTTT
CASSEAQPQHF
>NA|TRBV5-6|NA|TRBJ1-3
TGTGCCAGCAGCTTGCGGCAGGGAACCGGAAACACCATATATTTT
CASSLRQGTGNTIYF